This T cell receptor beta chain was retrieved from a study of T cell clonality in common variable immunodeficiency. This CDR3 region has 17 residues. V was clipped by 5 bases and J by 1 base; unmatched bases: 13. Overall study findings and caveats: Common variable immunodeficiency TCR beta sequences reportedly had fewer deletions and N-nucleotide insertions. The cause of increased CVID clonality remains unclear without subpopulation sequencing.

Sequencing input was equivalent genomic DNA from CVID and controls. Using immunoSEQ multiplex PCR, the repertoire was profiled, and TCRdb retains in-frame clones only, with some absent. The sample presents 60,000 to 75,000 clones, none singletons. This clone has a count of ten or more. Its specificity is not known. The sequenced fragment ends 3 residues before the CDR3 boundary, so the rest is inferred from the germline J gene. This sequence joins TRBV5-3 and TRBJ2-5; 8 bases align to TRBD2. TRBV5-3 is flagged as an ORF with uncertain function. The source of this sequence is a person between 18 and 75 years old in good health. The sample comprised peripheral blood mononuclear cells. The DNA read from the CDR3 is TGTGCCAGAAGGCACGAGGAGCGGGAGAAGGGCCAAGAGACC. Amino acids: CARRHEEREKGQET. The whole CDR3 protein is CARRHEEREKGQETQYF.